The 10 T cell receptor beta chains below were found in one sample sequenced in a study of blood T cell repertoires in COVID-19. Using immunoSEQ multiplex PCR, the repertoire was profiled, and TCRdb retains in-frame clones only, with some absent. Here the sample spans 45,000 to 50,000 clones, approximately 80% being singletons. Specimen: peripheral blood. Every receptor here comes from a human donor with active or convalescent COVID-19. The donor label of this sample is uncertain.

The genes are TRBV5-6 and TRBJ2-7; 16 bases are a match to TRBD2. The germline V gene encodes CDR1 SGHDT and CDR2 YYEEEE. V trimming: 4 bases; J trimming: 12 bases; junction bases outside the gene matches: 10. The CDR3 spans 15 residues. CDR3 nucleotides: TGTGCCAGCAGCGCCCCCGGGACTAGCGGGAGGGCGGTGTACTTC. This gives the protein CASSAPGTSGRAVYF.

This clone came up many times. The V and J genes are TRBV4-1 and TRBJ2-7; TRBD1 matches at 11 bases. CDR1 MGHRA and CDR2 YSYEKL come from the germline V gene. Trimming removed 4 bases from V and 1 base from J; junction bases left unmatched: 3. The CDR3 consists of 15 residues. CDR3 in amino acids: CASSLGTGGSYEQYF. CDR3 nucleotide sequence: TGCGCCAGCAGCCTCGGGACAGGGGGGTCCTACGAGCAGTACTTC.

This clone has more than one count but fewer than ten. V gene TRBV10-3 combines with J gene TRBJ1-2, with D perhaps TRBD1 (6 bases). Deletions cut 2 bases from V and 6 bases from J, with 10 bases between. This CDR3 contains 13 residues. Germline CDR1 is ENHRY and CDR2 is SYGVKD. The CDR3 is CAISERDINGYTF. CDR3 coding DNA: TGTGCCATCAGTGAGAGGGACATCAATGGCTACACCTTC.

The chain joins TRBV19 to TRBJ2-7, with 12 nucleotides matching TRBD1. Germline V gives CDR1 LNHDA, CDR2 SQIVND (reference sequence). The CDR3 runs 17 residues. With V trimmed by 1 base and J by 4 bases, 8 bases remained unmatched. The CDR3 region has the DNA TGTGCCAGTAGTATAGTGGCCGGGACAGGGGGCAGGTACGAGCAGTACTTC. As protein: CASSIVAGTGGRYEQYF.

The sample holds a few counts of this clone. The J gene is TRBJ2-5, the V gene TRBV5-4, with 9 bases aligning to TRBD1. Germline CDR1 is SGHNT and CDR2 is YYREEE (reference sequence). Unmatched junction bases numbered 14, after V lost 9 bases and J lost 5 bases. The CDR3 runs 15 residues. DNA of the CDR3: TGTGCCACCAGACCTCGACAGGGGGGACGCGAGACCCAGTACTTC. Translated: CATRPRQGGRETQYF.

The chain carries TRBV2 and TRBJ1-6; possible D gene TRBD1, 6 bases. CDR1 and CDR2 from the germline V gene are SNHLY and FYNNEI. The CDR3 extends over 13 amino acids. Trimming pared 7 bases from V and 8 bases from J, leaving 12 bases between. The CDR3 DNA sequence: TGTGCCAGCAAGGGGGGGATGGATTCACCCCTCCACTTT. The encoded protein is CASKGGMDSPLHF.

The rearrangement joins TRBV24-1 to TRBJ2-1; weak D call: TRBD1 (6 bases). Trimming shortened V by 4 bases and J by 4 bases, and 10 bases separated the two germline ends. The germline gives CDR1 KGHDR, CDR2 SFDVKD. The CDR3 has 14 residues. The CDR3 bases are TGTGCCACCAGTGACCCTACAGGGTACAATGAGCAGTTCTTC. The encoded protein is CATSDPTGYNEQFF.

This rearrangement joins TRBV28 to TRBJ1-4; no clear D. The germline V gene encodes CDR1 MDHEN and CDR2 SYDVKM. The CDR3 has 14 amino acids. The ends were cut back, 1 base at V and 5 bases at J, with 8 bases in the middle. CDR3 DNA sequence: TGTGCCAGCAGTTTATCACAGAGAAATGAAAAACTGTTTTTT. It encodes CASSLSQRNEKLFF.

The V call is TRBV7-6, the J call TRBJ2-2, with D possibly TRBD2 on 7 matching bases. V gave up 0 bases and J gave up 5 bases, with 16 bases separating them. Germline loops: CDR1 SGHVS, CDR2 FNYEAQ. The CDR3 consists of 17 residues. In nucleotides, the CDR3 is TGTGCCAGCAGCTTAGCGGGGGGCGGGAGAGGAACCGGGGAGCTGTTTTTT. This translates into CASSLAGGGRGTGELFF. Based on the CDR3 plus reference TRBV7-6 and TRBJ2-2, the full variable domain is GAGVSQSPRYKVTKRGQDVALRCDPISGHVSLYWYRQALGQGPEFLTYFNYEAQQDKSGLPNDRFSAERPEGSISTLTIQRTEQRDSAMYRCASSLAGGGRGTGELFFGEGSRLTVL.

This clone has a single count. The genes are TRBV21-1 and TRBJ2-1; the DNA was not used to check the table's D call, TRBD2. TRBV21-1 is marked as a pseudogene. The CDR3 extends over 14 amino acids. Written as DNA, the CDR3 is TGTGCCAGCAGCAAAGGGCTAGAGATTGATGAGCAGTTCTTC. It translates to CASSKGLEIDEQFF.